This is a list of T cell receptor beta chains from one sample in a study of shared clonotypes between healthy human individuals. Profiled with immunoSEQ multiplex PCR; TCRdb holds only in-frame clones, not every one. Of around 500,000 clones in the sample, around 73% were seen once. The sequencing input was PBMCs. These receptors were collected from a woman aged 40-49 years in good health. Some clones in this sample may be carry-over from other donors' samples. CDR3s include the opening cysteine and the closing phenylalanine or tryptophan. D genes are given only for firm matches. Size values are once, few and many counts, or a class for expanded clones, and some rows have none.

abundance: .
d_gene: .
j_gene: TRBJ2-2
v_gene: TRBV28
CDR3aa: CASRVQGTGELFF
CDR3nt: TGTGCCAGCAGAGTTCAGGGAACCGGGGAGCTGTTTTTT

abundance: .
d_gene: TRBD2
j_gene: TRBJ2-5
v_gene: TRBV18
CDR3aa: CASSPSGLAVTGDRETQYF
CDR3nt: TGTGCCAGCTCACCCTCCGGACTAGCGGTAACGGGGGATAGAGAGACCCAGTACTTC

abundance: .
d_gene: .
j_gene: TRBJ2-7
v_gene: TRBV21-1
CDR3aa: CASDSTSGPYHLDYEQYF
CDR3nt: TGTGCCAGTGACTCGACTAGCGGACCTTACCACCTTGATTACGAGCAGTACTTC

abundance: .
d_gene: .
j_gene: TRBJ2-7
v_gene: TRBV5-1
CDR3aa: CASSLAASVPPYEQYF
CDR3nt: TGCGCCAGCAGCTTGGCGGCTAGCGTACCGCCTTACGAGCAGTACTTC

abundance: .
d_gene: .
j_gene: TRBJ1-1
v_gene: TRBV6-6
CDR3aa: CASSYSTVRVYTEAFF
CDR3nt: TGTGCCAGCAGTTACTCGACTGTAAGAGTCTACACTGAAGCTTTCTTT

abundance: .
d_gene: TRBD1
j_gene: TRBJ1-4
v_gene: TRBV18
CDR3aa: CASSQGQPNTNEKLFF
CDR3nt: TGTGCCAGCTCACAGGGACAGCCTAACACGAATGAAAAACTGTTTTTT

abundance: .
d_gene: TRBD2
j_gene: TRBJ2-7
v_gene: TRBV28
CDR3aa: CASSTPTSGSYEQYF
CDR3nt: TGTGCCAGCAGTACCCCGACTAGCGGGAGTTACGAGCAGTACTTC

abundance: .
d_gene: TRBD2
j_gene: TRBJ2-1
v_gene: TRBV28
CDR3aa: CASSFIFSGRGNEQFF
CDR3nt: TGTGCCAGCAGTTTTATATTCAGCGGGAGGGGGAATGAGCAGTTCTTC

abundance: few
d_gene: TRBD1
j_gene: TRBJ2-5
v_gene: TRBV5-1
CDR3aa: CASSQTGEETQYF
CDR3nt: TGCGCCAGCAGCCAGACAGGGGAGGAGACCCAGTACTTC

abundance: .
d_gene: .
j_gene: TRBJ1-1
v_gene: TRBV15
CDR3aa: CATSRDHAGGGTEAFF
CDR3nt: TGTGCCACCAGCAGAGATCACGCGGGCGGGGGCACTGAAGCTTTCTTT

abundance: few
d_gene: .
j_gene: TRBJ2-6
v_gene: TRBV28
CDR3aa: CASSFVGANVLTF
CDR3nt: TGTGCCAGCAGTTTTGTGGGGGCCAACGTCCTGACTTTC

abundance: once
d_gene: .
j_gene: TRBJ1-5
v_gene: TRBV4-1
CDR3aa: CASSRHRGNQPQHF
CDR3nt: TGCGCCAGCAGCCGACACAGGGGCAATCAGCCCCAGCATTTT

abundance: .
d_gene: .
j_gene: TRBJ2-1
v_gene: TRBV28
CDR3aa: CAGRGGEQFF
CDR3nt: TGTGCCGGGCGCGGAGGAGAGCAGTTCTTC

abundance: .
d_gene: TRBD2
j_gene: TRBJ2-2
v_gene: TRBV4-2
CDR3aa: CASSQDNLAGGEQTGELFF
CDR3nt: TGTGCCAGCAGCCAAGATAATCTAGCGGGAGGGGAACAAACCGGGGAGCTGTTTTTT

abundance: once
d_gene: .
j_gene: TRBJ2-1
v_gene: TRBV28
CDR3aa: CASLTDSYNEQFF
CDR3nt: TGTGCCAGCCTGACAGACTCCTACAATGAGCAGTTCTTC

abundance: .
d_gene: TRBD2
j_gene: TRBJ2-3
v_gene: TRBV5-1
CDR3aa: CASSYGTSGRLDTQYF
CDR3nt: TGCGCCAGCAGCTACGGGACTAGCGGGAGGTTGGATACGCAGTATTTT

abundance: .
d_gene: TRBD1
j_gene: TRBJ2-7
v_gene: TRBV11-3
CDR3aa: CASSSGGQGGRNEQYF
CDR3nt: TGTGCCAGCAGCTCCGGCGGACAGGGGGGTCGGAACGAGCAGTACTTC

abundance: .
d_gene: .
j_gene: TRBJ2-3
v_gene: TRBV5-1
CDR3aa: CASKGLPSSSTDTQYF
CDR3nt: TGCGCCAGCAAAGGATTACCGTCATCTAGCACAGATACGCAGTATTTT

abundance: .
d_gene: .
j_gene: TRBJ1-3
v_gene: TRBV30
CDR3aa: CAWSVKGSRSSGNTIYF
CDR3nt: TGTGCCTGGAGTGTAAAAGGGTCAAGAAGCTCTGGAAACACCATATATTTT

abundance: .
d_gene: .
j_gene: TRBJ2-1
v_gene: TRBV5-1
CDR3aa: CASSLLGPRGMNEQFF
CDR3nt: TGCGCCAGCAGCTTACTCGGACCGAGGGGGATGAATGAGCAGTTCTTC

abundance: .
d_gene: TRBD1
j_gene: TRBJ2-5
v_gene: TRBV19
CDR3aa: CASSRRQGFQETQYF
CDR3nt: TGTGCCAGTAGTAGGCGACAGGGTTTCCAAGAGACCCAGTACTTC

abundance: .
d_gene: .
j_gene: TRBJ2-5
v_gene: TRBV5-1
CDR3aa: CASSWNQETQYF
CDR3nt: TGCGCCAGCAGTTGGAACCAAGAGACCCAGTACTTC

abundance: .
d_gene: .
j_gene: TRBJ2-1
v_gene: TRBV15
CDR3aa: CATSRRTFGGRGNEQFF
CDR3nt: TGTGCCACCAGCAGACGAACGTTTGGCGGTCGCGGCAATGAGCAGTTCTTC

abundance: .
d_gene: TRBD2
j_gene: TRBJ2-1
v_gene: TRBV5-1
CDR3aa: CASSLTSGRRSYNEQFF
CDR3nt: TGCGCCAGCAGCCTAACTAGCGGGAGGAGGTCCTACAATGAGCAGTTCTTC

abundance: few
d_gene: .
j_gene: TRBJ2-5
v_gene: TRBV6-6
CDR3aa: CASTSRVGQETQYF
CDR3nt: TGTGCCAGCACCAGCCGGGTGGGCCAAGAGACCCAGTACTTC

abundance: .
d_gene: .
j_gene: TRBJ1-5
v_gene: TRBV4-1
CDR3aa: CASSQLTSNQPQHF
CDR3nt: TGCGCCAGCAGCCAACTGACAAGCAATCAGCCCCAGCATTTT

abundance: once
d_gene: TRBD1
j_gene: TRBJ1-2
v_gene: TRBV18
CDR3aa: CASSPGGQGEYGYTF
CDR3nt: TGTGCCAGCTCACCAGGGGGACAGGGGGAATATGGCTACACCTTC

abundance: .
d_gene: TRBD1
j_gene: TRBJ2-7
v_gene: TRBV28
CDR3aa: CASSSPGQMDRYEQYF
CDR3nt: TGTGCCAGCAGCTCCCCGGGACAGATGGACCGCTACGAGCAGTACTTC

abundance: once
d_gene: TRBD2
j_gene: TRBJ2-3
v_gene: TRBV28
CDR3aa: CASSPGGGTTDTQYF
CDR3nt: TGTGCCAGCAGCCCGGGAGGCGGGACCACAGATACGCAGTATTTT

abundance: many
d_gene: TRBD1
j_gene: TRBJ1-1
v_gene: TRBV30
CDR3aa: CAWRQQGGTEAFF
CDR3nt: TGTGCCTGGAGGCAACAGGGGGGCACTGAAGCTTTCTTT

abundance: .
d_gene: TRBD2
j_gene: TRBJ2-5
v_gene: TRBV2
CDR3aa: CASSPPGLALEETQYF
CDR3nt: TGTGCCAGCAGCCCACCCGGACTAGCGTTGGAGGAGACCCAGTACTTC

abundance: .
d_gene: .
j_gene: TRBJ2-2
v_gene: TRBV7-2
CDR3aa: CASSLVAGPANTGELFF
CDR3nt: TGTGCCAGCAGCTTAGTCGCGGGGCCCGCGAACACCGGGGAGCTGTTTTTT

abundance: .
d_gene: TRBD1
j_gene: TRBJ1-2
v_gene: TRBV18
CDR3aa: CASSPGQGLYGYTF
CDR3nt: TGTGCCAGCTCACCGGGACAGGGACTCTATGGCTACACCTTC

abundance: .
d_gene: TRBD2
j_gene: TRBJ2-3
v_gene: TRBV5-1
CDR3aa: CASSLFRTSGSADTQYF
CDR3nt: TGCGCCAGCAGCTTGTTCCGGACTAGCGGGAGCGCAGATACGCAGTATTTT

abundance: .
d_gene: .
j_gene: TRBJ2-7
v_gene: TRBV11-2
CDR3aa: CASSLLSGGYEQYF
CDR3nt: TGTGCCAGCAGCTTACTGTCCGGGGGCTACGAGCAGTACTTC

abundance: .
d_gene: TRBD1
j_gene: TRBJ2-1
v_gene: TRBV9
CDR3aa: CASSPEDRAYEQFF
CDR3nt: TGTGCCAGCAGCCCGGAGGACAGGGCTTATGAGCAGTTCTTC

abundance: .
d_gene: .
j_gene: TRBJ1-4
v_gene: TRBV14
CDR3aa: CASSHLGGSEKLFF
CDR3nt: TGTGCCAGCAGCCACTTGGGCGGGTCCGAAAAACTGTTTTTT

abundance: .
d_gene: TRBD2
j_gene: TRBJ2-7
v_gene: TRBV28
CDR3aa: CASVTGTTSSYEQYF
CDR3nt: TGTGCCAGTGTGACCGGGACTACTAGCTCCTACGAGCAGTACTTC

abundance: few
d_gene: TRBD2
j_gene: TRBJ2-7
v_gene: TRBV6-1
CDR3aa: CASRPGTSGTYEQYF
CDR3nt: TGTGCCAGCAGGCCCGGGACTAGCGGAACCTACGAGCAGTACTTC

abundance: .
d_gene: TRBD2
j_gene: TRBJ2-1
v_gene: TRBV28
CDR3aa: CASSSTGTSWHNEQFF
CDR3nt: TGTGCCAGCAGTTCGACCGGGACTAGCTGGCACAATGAGCAGTTCTTC

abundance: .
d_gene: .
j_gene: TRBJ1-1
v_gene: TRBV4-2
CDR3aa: CASSQEAGGAGSEAFF
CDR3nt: TGTGCCAGCAGCCAAGAAGCTGGAGGGGCAGGGTCTGAAGCTTTCTTT

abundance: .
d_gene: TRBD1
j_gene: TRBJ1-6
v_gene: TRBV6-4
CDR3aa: CASTFGGQGGPRSYNSPLHF
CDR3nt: TGTGCCAGCACTTTTGGGGGACAGGGTGGTCCGCGGTCCTATAATTCACCCCTCCACTTT